This TCR beta chain was found in a study of persistence of HIV-infected CD4 T cells. Study summary: A median of 8 years of suppressive ART preceded sampling.

This nonspecific control used anti-CD3/anti-CD28 bead stimulation of CD4+ T cells. CD4+ T cells upregulating both CD40 ligand and CD69 were sorted as responding cells. The CDR3 runs 13 residues. Germline CDR1 and CDR2: LNHDA and SQIVND (reference sequence). V shed 7 bases and J shed 4 bases, with 11 bases lying between them. A remark on this clone: Its antigen is not identified.

The libraries were made with immunoSEQ version 4 in survey mode. The data were produced by immunoSEQ multiplex PCR, yet TCRdb's version contains in-frame clones alone and is incomplete. The sample carries more than 35,000 clones, 80% to 95% recorded once. The chain recombines TRBV19 with TRBJ1-5; D is unclear. The clonotype originates from an adult man with HIV who was CMV-seropositive. The input for sequencing was CD4+ T cells sorted from PBMCs after 18-hour stimulation, taken from a patient who received antiretroviral therapy. The CDR3: CASNKAANQPQHF. The CDR3, as DNA: TGTGCCAGTAATAAGGCCGCGAATCAGCCCCAGCATTTT.